Included here is one TCR beta chain sequence, with context. These data originate in a study of blood T cell repertoires in COVID-19. Overall study context: Sites across the United States, Italy and Spain contributed samples from acute and convalescent COVID-19. T cells, B-cell-depleted T cells, or PBMCs provided the cDNA or gDNA that served as material.

There are 11 residues in the CDR3. Germline V gene data show CDR1 as PRHDT and CDR2 as FYEKMQ (reference sequence). The V end was cut by 5 bases, the J end by 9 bases, with 8 bases between. Original processing notes: For nucleated cells, counts were estimated from reference gene primer amplification. Assay: immunoSEQ multiplex PCR; the TCRdb copy retains only in-frame clones and omits some. The D gene and trimming were derived from the DNA, and the V and J assignments and clone size from that table. The data contain over 45,000 clones, about 76% of them seen just once; the ten biggest clones take up 15% to 20%.

The sequence was collected from a human donor with active or convalescent COVID-19. The donor label of this sample is uncertain. The rearrangement joins TRBV13 to TRBJ2-1; tentatively, D is TRBD2 (6 bases). What was sequenced was peripheral blood. CDR3 in DNA: TGTGCCAGCAGCATGGGAGGTGAGCAGTTCTTC. Protein: CASSMGGEQFF.